What follows are 26 T cell receptor beta chains derived from one specimen sequenced in a study of shared clonotypes between healthy human individuals. TCRdb's copy holds only in-frame clones and misses some; the assay was immunoSEQ multiplex PCR. The table shows about 2.4 million clones, with 80% to 95% occurring only once. The specimen sequenced was naive CD4+ T cells from PBMCs. Sample subset: CD45RA+ positively selected. The receptors were sampled from a man younger than 30 in good health. Some clones in this sample may be carry-over from other donors' samples.

This clone appeared once. The rearrangement uses TRBV5-1 and TRBJ2-1; 8 bases line up with TRBD1. Germline CDR1 reads SGHRS; CDR2 reads YFSETQ. The CDR3 is 14 residues long. V shed 0 bases and J 7 bases; nucleotides not matched to a gene: 3. The CDR3 DNA sequence: TGCGCCAGCAGCTTGGACAGGGGGGTAAATGAGCAGTTCTTC. Translating it yields CASSLDRGVNEQFF.

CDR3 nucleotides: TGCGCCAGCAGCTTAACAGGGGCGAGCGGGGAGCTGTTTTTT. It yields the protein CASSLTGASGELFF. The gene calls are TRBV5-1 and TRBJ2-2; 7 positions agree with TRBD1. In germline, CDR1 is SGHRS, CDR2 YFSETQ. V was pared by 2 bases and J by 7 bases, with 5 bases of the junction left unmatched. This CDR3 is built from 14 residues.

The gene calls are TRBV30 and TRBJ2-7; tentatively, D is TRBD2 (5 bases). The CDR3 has 13 residues. Trimming took off 4 bases at V and 2 bases at J, with 12 bases between the two ends. Germline-derived CDR1 and CDR2 are GTSNPN and SVGIG (reference sequence). The CDR3 sequence is CAWIPRETYEQYF. The CDR3 nucleotides are TGTGCCTGGATCCCCCGGGAAACCTACGAGCAGTACTTC.

About this clone itself: In the same sample, other DNA sequences code for this CDR3. J is TRBJ2-3 and V is TRBV5-1; D is unclear. The ends were cut back, 2 bases at V and 0 bases at J, with 10 bases in the middle. Germline CDR1 is SGHRS and CDR2 is YFSETQ. This CDR3 has 15 residues. CDR3 sequence reads: CASSFSDTSTDTQYF. The CDR3 DNA sequence: TGCGCCAGCAGCTTTTCAGACACTAGCACAGATACGCAGTATTTT. The full variable domain, rest sourced from reference TRBV5-1 and TRBJ2-3, is KAGVTQTPRYLIKTRGQQVTLSCSPISGHRSVSWYQQTPGQGLQFLFEYFSETQRNKGNFPGRFSGRQFSNSRSEMNVSTLELGDSALYLCASSFSDTSTDTQYFGPGTRLTVL.

The V and J genes are TRBV6-1 and TRBJ2-3; TRBD2 might be the D (5 bases). This CDR3 has 19 amino acids. V was shortened by 2 bases and J by 1 base, with 22 bases between the two germline ends. The V gene's germline CDR1 is MNHNS and CDR2 SASEGT. CDR3 sequence reads: CASSEFPSVTEGRTDTQYF. In nucleotides, the CDR3 is TGTGCCAGCAGTGAATTTCCATCAGTGACTGAGGGCCGCACAGATACGCAGTATTTT.

CDR3 coding DNA: TGCGCCAGCAGCCAAGGGGGACTGCTAAGAAGAAGTGAAAAACTGTTTTTT. Amino acids: CASSQGGLLRRSEKLFF. This chain uses TRBV4-1 with TRBJ1-4; possible D gene TRBD1, 5 bases. The V gene lost 1 base and the J gene lost 7 bases, with 19 bases spanning the gap. The CDR3 totals 17 residues. CDR1 and CDR2 from the germline V gene are MGHRA and YSYEKL.

The rearrangement uses TRBV28 and TRBJ1-5, with unresolved D. The CDR3 is 15 amino acids. V lost 3 bases to trimming and J lost 2 bases, with 11 bases between them. Germline loops: CDR1 MDHEN, CDR2 SYDVKM. DNA for the CDR3: TGTGCCAGCAGTTTTATGGAATTTGGCAATCAGCCCCAGCATTTT. Translating it yields CASSFMEFGNQPQHF.

This chain links TRBV28 with TRBJ2-6, with D perhaps matching TRBD1 or TRBD2 (6 bases each). The CDR3 length is 16 residues. Between the trimmed V and J ends, which lost 2 bases and 2 bases, there was a span of 10 bases. Germline V lookup: CDR1 MDHEN, CDR2 SYDVKM. As DNA, the CDR3 is TGTGCCAGCAGTTTAAGGGGGGTGGCTGGGGCCAACGTCCTGACTTTC. It yields the protein CASSLRGVAGANVLTF.

To note about this clone: The same CDR3 can be traced to other DNA sequences in this sample. The V call is TRBV7-8, the J call TRBJ1-1; D may be TRBD1 (5 bases). The CDR3 has 14 amino acids. V was pared by 1 base and J by 1 base, with 7 bases between. Per germline, CDR1 SGHVS and CDR2 FQNEAQ. CDR3 DNA: TGTGCCAGCAGCTTAGAGGGACGGAACACTGAAGCTTTCTTT. Protein sequence: CASSLEGRNTEAFF. The entire variable domain, with the rest obtained from reference TRBV7-8 and TRBJ1-1, is as follows: GAGVSQSPRYKVAKRGQDVALRCDPISGHVSLFWYQQALGQGPEFLTYFQNEAQLDKSGLPSDRFFAERPEGSVSTLKIQRTQQEDSAVYLCASSLEGRNTEAFFGQGTRLTVV.

This clone has a single count. This sample also contains other DNA sequences that code for the same CDR3. This chain uses TRBV7-8 with TRBJ2-1; the D is unclear. V was cut by 3 bases and J by 7 bases, with 4 bases left in between. This CDR3 has 11 residues. Germline V CDR1 and CDR2: SGHVS, FQNEAQ. The CDR3: CASSLANEQFF. For the CDR3, the DNA is TGTGCCAGCAGCTTGGCGAATGAGCAGTTCTTC.

The chain uses TRBV15 and TRBJ1-2; 7 nucleotides match TRBD1. V lost 1 base to trimming and J lost 4 bases; unmatched junction nucleotides: 9. The CDR3 covers 16 residues. CDR1 and CDR2 from the germline V gene are LNHNV and YYDKDF (reference sequence). The DNA of the CDR3 is TGTGCCACCAGCAGAGTTCCCAGCGCAGGGGGCTATGGCTACACCTTC. Its translation is CATSRVPSAGGYGYTF.

The V gene is TRBV9, the J gene TRBJ1-4; D ambiguous. The CDR3 is made up of 14 amino acids. Germline V lookup: CDR1 SGDLS, CDR2 YYNGEE. V gave up 2 bases and J gave up 3 bases, with 8 bases separating them. CDR3 coding DNA: TGTGCCAGCAGCGTGGGGAGGGCTAATGAAAAACTGTTTTTT. Its translation is CASSVGRANEKLFF.

V usage is TRBV9 and J usage is TRBJ2-2; TRBD1 aligns across 11 bases. V was clipped by 8 bases and J by 0 bases; unmatched bases: 3. This CDR3 has 15 amino acids. In germline, CDR1 is SGDLS, CDR2 YYNGEE. This chain's CDR3 is CASGTGGPNTGELFF. The DNA for the CDR3 is TGTGCCAGTGGGACAGGGGGACCGAACACCGGGGAGCTGTTTTTT. Full variable domain (rest looked up from reference TRBV9 and TRBJ2-2): DSGVTQTPKHLITATGQRVTLRCSPRSGDLSVYWYQQSLDQGLQFLIQYYNGEERAKGNILERFSAQQFPDLHSELNLSSLELGDSALYFCASGTGGPNTGELFFGEGSRLTVL.

The chain is built from TRBV5-6 and TRBJ2-1; 9 bases align to TRBD2. CDR1 is SGHDT, CDR2 YYEEEE, per germline. The CDR3 sequence is 15 residues long. With 2 bases clipped from V and 10 bases from J, the junction kept 10 bases outside the gene matches. The CDR3 loop reads CASSLSSGIVGEQFF. The CDR3, as DNA: TGTGCCAGCAGCTTATCTAGCGGGATCGTCGGAGAGCAGTTCTTC.

J is TRBJ1-1 and V is TRBV7-6; 7 nucleotides match TRBD1. Germline assignment: CDR1 SGHVS and CDR2 FNYEAQ. The J segment lost 1 base and the V segment lost 3 bases, leaving 8 bases of the junction unmatched. This CDR3 is 16 amino acids long. The CDR3 region has the DNA TGTGCCAGCAGCTTTTTCCCTAGGGGGCGGAACACTGAAGCTTTCTTT. This translates into CASSFFPRGRNTEAFF. Based on the CDR3 plus reference TRBV7-6 and TRBJ1-1, the full variable domain is GAGVSQSPRYKVTKRGQDVALRCDPISGHVSLYWYRQALGQGPEFLTYFNYEAQQDKSGLPNDRFSAERPEGSISTLTIQRTEQRDSAMYRCASSFFPRGRNTEAFFGQGTRLTVV.

V gene TRBV28 combines with J gene TRBJ2-5, with TRBD1 identical over 9 bases. From germline, CDR1 is MDHEN and CDR2 SYDVKM. V shed 5 bases, J shed 4 bases, and the junction held 8 bases outside the gene matches. The CDR3 extends over 15 amino acids. The CDR3 DNA is TGTGCCAGCAGTGCGGACAGGGGCAAGGGAGAGACCCAGTACTTC. Translated, it gives CASSADRGKGETQYF.

The chain carries TRBV7-5 and TRBJ2-5; TRBD2, the D gene given by the table, was not confirmed from the DNA. TRBV7-5 is marked as a pseudogene. CDR3 length: 16 residues. CDR3 nucleotide sequence: TGTGTCCCCTACCCCCCGACTAGCGGGACGGAAGAGACCCAGTACTTC. It encodes CVPYPPTSGTEETQYF.

The chain combines TRBV28 with TRBJ1-2, with 7 nucleotides matching TRBD1. After removal of 3 bases from V and 7 bases from J, the junction contained 5 bases not matched to a gene. Germline assignment: CDR1 MDHEN and CDR2 SYDVKM. The CDR3 is made up of 13 amino acids. The CDR3, as DNA: TGTGCCAGCAGTTTTCAGGACAGGCCTGGCTACACCTTC. Its translation is CASSFQDRPGYTF.

The chain combines TRBV5-1 with TRBJ2-7; 8 bases are a match to TRBD1. Trimming took 3 bases from V and 0 from J; bases not matched to a gene: 2. CDR3 length: 14 residues. Germline assignment: CDR1 SGHRS and CDR2 YFSETQ. CDR3 amino acids: CASSSTGDSYEQYF. In nucleotides, the CDR3 is TGCGCCAGCAGCTCGACAGGGGACTCCTACGAGCAGTACTTC.

The chain uses TRBV27 and TRBJ1-1, with 11 bases lining up with TRBD1. The CDR3 is made up of 15 amino acids. J was trimmed by 4 bases and V by 6 bases; bases with no gene match: 7. The V gene's germline CDR1 is MNHEY and CDR2 SMNVEV (reference sequence). The CDR3 nucleotides read TGTGCCAGCAGCGAACTTGGGACAGGGGGCACTGAAGCTTTCTTT. It translates to CASSELGTGGTEAFF.

V gene TRBV4-1 combines with J gene TRBJ2-6; 7 bases map to TRBD1. The CDR3 has 17 amino acids. Trimming cost V 3 bases and J 0 bases; bases outside gene matches: 5. Germline CDR1 is MGHRA and CDR2 is YSYEKL. CDR3 in DNA: TGCGCCAGCAGCCAGGCCGGGACAGTCTCTGGGGCCAACGTCCTGACTTTC. It translates to CASSQAGTVSGANVLTF.

The chain links TRBV28 to TRBJ2-3; unclear D gene. CDR1 and CDR2 (germline): MDHEN, SYDVKM. The V end lost 3 bases, the J end lost 2 bases, and 9 bases lay between the germline ends. The CDR3 extends over 14 amino acids. Here the CDR3 reads CASSFYYPTDTQYF. In nucleotides, the CDR3 is TGTGCCAGCAGTTTTTACTATCCCACAGATACGCAGTATTTT.

The chain is built from TRBV10-3 and TRBJ2-7, with 9 positions matching TRBD1. The V gene's germline CDR1 is ENHRY and CDR2 SYGVKD. CDR3 length: 14 residues. V lost 6 bases, J lost 4 bases, and 7 bases stayed unmatched. The chain's CDR3 is CAIREGQGIYEQYF. For the CDR3, the DNA is TGTGCCATCAGGGAGGGACAGGGAATATACGAGCAGTACTTC.

The chain is built from TRBV11-2 and TRBJ2-3; D might be TRBD2 (6 bases). This CDR3 has 15 residues. Trimming took off 4 bases at V and 0 bases at J, with 11 bases between the two ends. The V gene's germline CDR1 is SGHAT and CDR2 FQNNGV. CDR3 loop: CASSSFAGSTDTQYF. In nucleotides, the CDR3 is TGTGCCAGCAGCTCCTTTGCGGGAAGCACAGATACGCAGTATTTT.

The V gene is TRBV7-3, the J gene TRBJ2-3, with D perhaps being TRBD1 or TRBD2 (6 bases each). The CDR3 spans 16 residues. The V gene's germline CDR1 is SGHTA and CDR2 FQGTGA. With 2 bases removed from V and 0 bases from J, the gap between germline ends came to 12 bases. The CDR3 is CASSLVSGASTDTQYF. As DNA, the CDR3 is TGTGCCAGCAGCTTAGTCTCGGGGGCTAGCACAGATACGCAGTATTTT.

The chain carries TRBV15 and TRBJ1-1; D gene uncertain. The germline V gene has CDR1 LNHNV and CDR2 YYDKDF (reference sequence). The CDR3 extends over 14 amino acids. V shed 0 bases and J shed 6 bases, with 11 bases lying between them. The CDR3: CATSREWTGAEAFF. CDR3 DNA: TGTGCCACCAGCAGAGAATGGACGGGCGCTGAAGCTTTCTTT.